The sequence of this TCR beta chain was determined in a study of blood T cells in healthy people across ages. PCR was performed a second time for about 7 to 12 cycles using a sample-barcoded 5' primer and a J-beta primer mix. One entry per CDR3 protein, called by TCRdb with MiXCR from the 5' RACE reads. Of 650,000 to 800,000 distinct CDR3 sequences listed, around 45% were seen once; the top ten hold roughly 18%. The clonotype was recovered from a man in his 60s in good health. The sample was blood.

The CDR3 DNA is TGTGCCAGCTCAAAGGACCGTGGAGATACGCAGTATTTT. Translating gives CASSKDRGDTQYF. The V and J genes are TRBV18 and TRBJ2-3; D is ambiguous. The CDR3 consists of 13 residues. Germline CDR1 and CDR2: KGHSH and LQKENI. Trimming shortened V by 5 bases and J by 5 bases, and 11 bases separated the two germline ends.